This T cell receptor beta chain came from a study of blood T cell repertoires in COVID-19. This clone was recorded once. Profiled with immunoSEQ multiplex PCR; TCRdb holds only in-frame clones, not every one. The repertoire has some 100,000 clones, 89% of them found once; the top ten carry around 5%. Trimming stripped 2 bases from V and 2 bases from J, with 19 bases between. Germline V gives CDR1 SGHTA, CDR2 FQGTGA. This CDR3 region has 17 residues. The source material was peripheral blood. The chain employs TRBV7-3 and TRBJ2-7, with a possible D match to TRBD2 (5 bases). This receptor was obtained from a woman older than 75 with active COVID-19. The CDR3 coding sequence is TGTGCCAGCAGCTTAGGGATTCACGGGAAATCACCCTACGAGCAGTACTTC. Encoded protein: CASSLGIHGKSPYEQYF.